The TCR beta chain described here comes from a study of cytomegalovirus exposure and HLA in healthy donors. In germline, CDR1 is GTSNPN, CDR2 SVGIG (reference sequence). V lost 7 bases to trimming and J lost 0 bases; unmatched junction nucleotides: 3. CDR3 length: 13 amino acids. Vbeta (60) and Jbeta (13) primers were used in the PCR. Profiled with immunoSEQ multiplex PCR; TCRdb holds only in-frame clones, not every one. Counted here are 100,000 to 140,000 clones, over 75% occurring once; the ten biggest clones make up 3.5% to 5%. Sequences were obtained from PBMCs. This rearrangement joins TRBV30 to TRBJ2-1; 7 nucleotides match TRBD2. This sequence originates from a male donor in good health and CMV-seronegative. CDR3 sequence: CASKRDSYNEQFF. The CDR3, as DNA: TGTGCCTCTAAGCGGGACTCCTACAATGAGCAGTTCTTC.